One and the same sample provided the 27 T cell receptor beta chains below, sequenced in a study of PD-1 blockade in mismatch repair-deficient tumors. Clones were sequenced by immunoSEQ multiplex PCR, and TCRdb holds only the in-frame ones, with some missing. Of roughly 120,000 clones listed, around nine tenths are singletons. This material consisted of peripheral blood, taken approximately 69 weeks after starting pembrolizumab. These receptors were obtained from an adult with mismatch repair-deficient cancer.

The genes are TRBV7-8 and TRBJ2-7; a weak D match, TRBD2 (5 bases). This CDR3 is built from 15 residues. The germline V and J ends were trimmed by 4 bases and 5 bases, with 18 bases remaining between them. In germline, CDR1 is SGHVS, CDR2 FQNEAQ. The CDR3 DNA is TGTGCCAGCAGCTCGAGCGGAAAGGGAGAGCACGAGCAGTACTTC. It is translated as CASSSSGKGEHEQYF.

This chain joins TRBV28 and TRBJ2-6; D call uncertain. Germline lookup yields CDR1 MDHEN and CDR2 SYDVKM. The CDR3 runs to 14 residues. The V gene lost 7 bases and the J gene lost 3 bases, with 10 bases spanning the gap. The CDR3 coding sequence is TGTGCCAGCAAACAGTCGAATGGGGCCAACGTCCTGACTTTC. Protein product: CASKQSNGANVLTF.

The chain couples TRBV4-2 to TRBJ2-1, with D uncertain. V dropped 3 bases and J dropped 0 bases, with 15 bases sitting between them. From germline, CDR1 is LGHNA and CDR2 YNFKEQ. The CDR3 sequence is 17 residues long. CDR3 nucleotides: TGTGCCAGCAGCCATCCGAGGACGGGTAGCTCCTACAATGAGCAGTTCTTC. This gives the protein CASSHPRTGSSYNEQFF.

This chain uses TRBV10-3 with TRBJ2-7; D ambiguous. V was shortened by 2 bases and J by 2 bases, with 13 bases between the two germline ends. The CDR3 is made up of 15 amino acids. Germline V gives CDR1 ENHRY, CDR2 SYGVKD. CDR3 amino acids: CAISEVVGWTYEQYF. In DNA, the CDR3 is TGTGCCATCAGTGAGGTAGTGGGGTGGACCTACGAGCAGTACTTC.

V is TRBV4-1 and J is TRBJ2-1; possible D gene TRBD1, 6 bases. The V gene lost 1 base and the J gene lost 2 bases, with 15 bases spanning the gap. This CDR3 has 17 residues. In germline, CDR1 is MGHRA, CDR2 YSYEKL. The DNA of the CDR3 is TGCGCCAGCAGCCAAGGAAGGGGGTACGGGGCCTACAATGAGCAGTTCTTC. It specifies CASSQGRGYGAYNEQFF.

The chain uses TRBV7-9 and TRBJ2-7; D is undetermined. V lost 2 bases and J lost 1, with 6 bases in between. Germline V gene lookup returns CDR1 SEHNR and CDR2 FQNEAQ (reference sequence). The CDR3 runs to 13 residues. CDR3 DNA sequence: TGTGCCAGCAGCTTATGGCCTTCCTACGAGCAGTACTTC. Amino acid sequence: CASSLWPSYEQYF.

The chain has TRBV10-3 and TRBJ2-2, with 8 nucleotides matching TRBD2. The V gene's germline CDR1 is ENHRY and CDR2 SYGVKD. The CDR3 length is 13 residues. With 8 bases clipped from V and 9 bases from J, the junction kept 8 bases outside the gene matches. The CDR3 region has the DNA TGTGCCATCGGGGGACTAGGAGAACGGGAGCTGTTTTTT. It translates to CAIGGLGERELFF.

This chain's CDR3 is CASSIAGVVQETQYF. The CDR3 nucleotides read TGTGCCAGCAGCATAGCGGGAGTGGTCCAAGAGACCCAGTACTTC. The gene calls are TRBV2 and TRBJ2-5; 9 bases line up with TRBD2. The CDR3 is made up of 15 amino acids. Looked up from germline, CDR1 is SNHLY and CDR2 is FYNNEI. The V and J ends lost 6 bases and 1 base, in that order; junction bases with no gene match: 6.

This clone occurred once. CDR3 nucleotide sequence: TGTGCCAGCAGTTCCAGGACAGGGGGTACAGATACGCAGTATTTT. Amino acids: CASSSRTGGTDTQYF. V and J are TRBV27 and TRBJ2-3; 10 bases match TRBD1. The trim removed 4 bases at V and 3 bases at J, leaving 4 bases unmatched. Germline values: CDR1 MNHEY, CDR2 SMNVEV (reference sequence). The CDR3 extends over 15 amino acids.

The genes are TRBV7-9 and TRBJ2-4; 7 bases map to TRBD1. V trimming: 4 bases; J trimming: 0 bases; junction bases outside the gene matches: 15. CDR1 and CDR2 from the germline V gene are SEHNR and FQNEAQ (reference sequence). CDR3 length: 19 amino acids. The chain's CDR3 is CASSYDPLNRGVAKNIQYF. DNA for the CDR3: TGTGCCAGCAGCTACGACCCCCTAAACAGGGGAGTAGCCAAAAACATTCAGTACTTC. The whole variable domain, filled in from reference TRBV7-9 and TRBJ2-4, reads DTGVSQNPRHKITKRGQNVTFRCDPISEHNRLYWYRQTLGQGPEFLTYFQNEAQLEKSRLLSDRFSAERPKGSFSTLEIQRTEQGDSAMYLCASSYDPLNRGVAKNIQYFGAGTRLSVL.

The chain uses TRBV5-6 and TRBJ2-3; D may be TRBD2 (5 bases). Deletions cut 0 bases from V and 4 bases from J, with 6 bases between. Germline CDR1 SGHDT, CDR2 YYEEEE. CDR3 length: 13 amino acids. CDR3 in amino acids: CASSLAGADTQYF. The CDR3 DNA follows: TGTGCCAGCAGCTTGGCCGGGGCAGATACGCAGTATTTT.

This clone has just one count. This chain connects TRBV19 to TRBJ2-7; 13 bases are a match to TRBD2. V lost 5 bases to trimming and J lost 4 bases; unmatched junction nucleotides: 11. Germline CDR1 and CDR2: LNHDA and SQIVND (reference sequence). This CDR3 has 17 amino acids. The CDR3 DNA reads as TGTGCCAGTAGTTCTCGACTAGCGGGAGGCCCAGGATACGAGCAGTACTTC. It encodes CASSSRLAGGPGYEQYF.

The chain is built from TRBV15 and TRBJ2-5; tentative D call: TRBD2 (5 bases). This CDR3 has 13 amino acids. Germline CDR1 reads LNHNV; CDR2 reads YYDKDF (reference sequence). The germline V and J ends were trimmed by 1 base and 5 bases, with 8 bases remaining between them. The CDR3, as DNA: TGTGCCACCAGCAGAGTCGGGGAGGAGACCCAGTACTTC. Translated, it gives CATSRVGEETQYF.

The chain combines TRBV7-8 with TRBJ2-5; 9 bases line up with TRBD1. The germline V gene has CDR1 SGHVS and CDR2 FQNEAQ. There are 16 residues in the CDR3. Trimming removed 5 bases from V and 5 bases from J; junction bases left unmatched: 12. CDR3 amino acids: CASSIPGTGLRETQYF. The CDR3 DNA follows: TGTGCCAGCAGCATACCCGGGACAGGGTTGAGGGAGACCCAGTACTTC.

The chain uses TRBV27 and TRBJ2-7; D is unresolved. The CDR3 runs to 13 residues. Deletions cut 3 bases from V and 0 bases from J, with 6 bases between. The germline V gene encodes CDR1 MNHEY and CDR2 SMNVEV (reference sequence). The CDR3 nucleotides are TGTGCCAGCAGTTTGACCGCCTCCTACGAGCAGTACTTC. This codes for CASSLTASYEQYF.

The chain has TRBV5-6 and TRBJ2-3; D gene ambiguous. Trimming took off 2 bases at V and 1 base at J, with 5 bases between the two ends. Germline V gene sequence: CDR1 SGHDT, CDR2 YYEEEE. This CDR3 has 13 amino acids. The CDR3 loop is CASSFQGTDTQYF. The CDR3 region has the DNA TGTGCCAGCAGCTTTCAGGGCACAGATACGCAGTATTTT. Based on the CDR3 plus reference TRBV5-6 and TRBJ2-3, the full variable domain is DAGVTQSPTHLIKTRGQQVTLRCSPKSGHDTVSWYQQALGQGPQFIFQYYEEEERQRGNFPDRFSGHQFPNYSSELNVNALLLGDSALYLCASSFQGTDTQYFGPGTRLTVL.

The J gene is TRBJ2-5, the V gene TRBV7-9; 10 positions match TRBD2. CDR3 size: 15 residues. Germline assignment: CDR1 SEHNR and CDR2 FQNEAQ (reference sequence). J gave up 4 bases and V 5 bases, and 7 bases lay outside the gene matches. CDR3 nucleotides: TGTGCCAGCAGCCCAACTAGCGGGATTCGAGAGACCCAGTACTTC. It specifies CASSPTSGIRETQYF.

This chain links TRBV27 with TRBJ2-1, with D possibly matching TRBD1 (5 bases). Germline CDR1 MNHEY, CDR2 SMNVEV (reference sequence). The ends were cut back, 7 bases at V and 1 base at J, with 11 bases in the middle. CDR3 length: 14 amino acids. The CDR3 is CASMWGPSYNEQFF. The CDR3 bases are TGTGCCAGCATGTGGGGCCCTTCCTACAATGAGCAGTTCTTC.

The chain links TRBV7-2 to TRBJ2-5; no firm D call. Germline CDR1 SGHTA, CDR2 FQGNSA. V lost 5 bases and J 5 bases, leaving 9 bases between the germline ends. The CDR3 is 12 residues long. The CDR3 DNA is TGTGCCAGCAGCACCCGCAGTGAGACCCAGTACTTC. Protein: CASSTRSETQYF.

The chain joins TRBV6-1 to TRBJ2-7; 8 bases are shared with TRBD1. CDR1 is MNHNS, CDR2 SASEGT, per germline. V shed 0 bases, J shed 0 bases, and the junction held 4 bases outside the gene matches. This CDR3 comprises 16 residues. CDR3 DNA sequence: TGTGCCAGCAGTGAAGCGGGACAGGTTAGCTCCTACGAGCAGTACTTC. Translated: CASSEAGQVSSYEQYF.

V is TRBV5-1 and J is TRBJ2-2; the match to TRBD1 covers 12 bases. Germline CDR1 is SGHRS and CDR2 is YFSETQ. With 4 bases clipped from V and 6 bases from J, the junction kept 7 bases outside the gene matches. The CDR3 extends over 16 amino acids. CDR3 sequence (DNA): TGCGCCAGCAGCCCTCCGGGACAGGGGGCCCCCGGGGAGCTGTTTTTT. Residues: CASSPPGQGAPGELFF.

The chain employs TRBV6-5 and TRBJ2-7; possibly TRBD1 for D (6 bases). The CDR3 runs 13 residues. V was shortened by 0 bases and J by 5 bases, with 8 bases between the two germline ends. Germline V gives CDR1 MNHEY, CDR2 SVGAGI. CDR3 nucleotide sequence: TGTGCCAGCAGTTACTCCAGGGGACACGAGCAGTACTTC. Its protein product is CASSYSRGHEQYF.

The chain couples TRBV7-3 to TRBJ1-2; D is ambiguous. V was trimmed by 8 bases and J by 4 bases, leaving 23 bases between them. Looked up from germline, CDR1 is SGHTA and CDR2 is FQGTGA. The CDR3 has 16 residues. The CDR3 spells CASAASPLTTFYGYTF. The DNA of the CDR3 is TGTGCCAGCGCAGCTTCCCCCCTAACGACCTTCTATGGCTACACCTTC.

The gene calls are TRBV19 and TRBJ2-7; 7 bases agree with TRBD1. The V and J ends lost 5 bases and 5 bases, in that order; junction bases with no gene match: 12. CDR3 length: 15 amino acids. Germline V gene lookup returns CDR1 LNHDA and CDR2 SQIVND (reference sequence). The CDR3 region has the DNA TGTGCCAGTAGTTTGCGCCGGGACAGTATCCACGAGCAGTACTTC. Its protein is CASSLRRDSIHEQYF. The full variable domain, completed using reference TRBV19 and TRBJ2-7, is DGGITQSPKYLFRKEGQNVTLSCEQNLNHDAMYWYRQDPGQGLRLIYYSQIVNDFQKGDIAEGYSVSREKKESFPLTVTSAQKNPTAFYLCASSLRRDSIHEQYFGPGTRLTVT.

This chain links TRBV6-6 with TRBJ1-1, with D perhaps TRBD1 (5 bases). V was cut by 6 bases and J by 8 bases, with 13 bases left in between. This CDR3 is 12 amino acids long. Germline CDR1 reads MNHNY; CDR2 reads SVGAGI (reference sequence). This chain's CDR3 is CASSPGTAEAFF. The CDR3 DNA reads as TGTGCCAGCAGCCCCGGGACCGCAGAAGCTTTCTTT.

The chain combines TRBV6-4 with TRBJ2-3; 10 bases are shared with TRBD1. The J segment lost 4 bases and the V segment lost 0 bases, leaving 1 base of the junction unmatched. CDR3 length equals 15 residues. Germline CDR1 MRHNA, CDR2 SNTAGT. The CDR3 bases are TGTGCCAGCAGTGACTCGACAGGGGGCGCAGATACGCAGTATTTT. It is translated as CASSDSTGGADTQYF.

The V and J genes are TRBV6-5 and TRBJ2-1, with D maybe TRBD2 (7 bases). Per germline, CDR1 MNHEY and CDR2 SVGAGI. The CDR3 length is 15 residues. V dropped 7 bases and J dropped 4 bases, with 17 bases sitting between them. The DNA of the CDR3 is TGTGCCAGCAAGGTTGAGGGAGGGGGGTACAATGAGCAGTTCTTC. The encoded protein is CASKVEGGGYNEQFF.